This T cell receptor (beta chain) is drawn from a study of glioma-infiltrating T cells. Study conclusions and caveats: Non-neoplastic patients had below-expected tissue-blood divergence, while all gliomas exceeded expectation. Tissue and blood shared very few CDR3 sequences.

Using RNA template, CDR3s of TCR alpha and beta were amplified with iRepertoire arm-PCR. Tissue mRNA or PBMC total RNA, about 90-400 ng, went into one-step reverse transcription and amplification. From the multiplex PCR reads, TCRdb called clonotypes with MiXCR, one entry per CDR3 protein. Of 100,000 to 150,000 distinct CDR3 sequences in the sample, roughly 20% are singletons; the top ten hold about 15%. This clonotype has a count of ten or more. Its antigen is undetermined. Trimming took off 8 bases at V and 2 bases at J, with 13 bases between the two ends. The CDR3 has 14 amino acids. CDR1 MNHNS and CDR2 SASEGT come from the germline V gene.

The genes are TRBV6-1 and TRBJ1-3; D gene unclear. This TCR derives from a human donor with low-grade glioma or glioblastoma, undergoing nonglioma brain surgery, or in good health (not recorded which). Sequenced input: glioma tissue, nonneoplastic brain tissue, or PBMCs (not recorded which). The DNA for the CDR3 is TGTGCCAGCCGGAAGGGTTCTACTGGAAACACCATATATTTT. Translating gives CASRKGSTGNTIYF.